This TCR beta chain came from a study of breast tumors, draining lymph nodes, adjacent tissues. Study outcomes and limitations: Luminal-like breast cancer showed significantly higher tumor–nontumor repertoire similarity than basal-like.

This CDR3 is built from 15 residues. Germline-derived CDR1 and CDR2 are SGHTS and YDEGEE. Unmatched junction bases numbered 9, after V lost 4 bases and J lost 5 bases. There are many counts of this clonotype. The target antigen is unknown. Samples came from axillary lymph nodes draining the breast cancer. In TCRdb, the multiplex PCR reads were re-called with MiXCR into one record per CDR3 protein. The top ten hold 8.1% of the sample, which has tens of thousands of distinct CDR3 sequences, roughly 30% seen once. The source material was axillary lymph node tissue. The V gene is TRBV5-8, the J gene TRBJ2-3, with TRBD2 matching 8 bases. The sequence was collected from a female donor with breast cancer. Some clones in this sample may be carry-over from other donors' samples. Here the CDR3 reads CASSRIAGRGDTQYF. In DNA, the CDR3 is TGTGCCAGCAGCCGAATAGCGGGGCGGGGAGATACGCAGTATTTT.